These 31 T cell receptor beta chains were sequenced from one sample in a study of prognosis after radiotherapy for stage I lung cancer. Genomic DNA was the source, and TCR beta CDR3 was amplified from it by two-round multiplex PCR. TRBV and TRBJ genes each had their own specific primers in first-round PCR. TCRdb re-called the multiplex PCR reads through MiXCR, storing one row per CDR3 protein. The sample records around 20,000 distinct CDR3 sequences, approximately 50% being singletons. Material: PBMCs, obtained before or after stereotactic body radiation therapy (not recorded which). These receptors were taken from a donor over 45 with non-small cell lung cancer.

Worth noting for this clonotype: This likely stems from a read error, as it lies one base from a far larger clone. This chain links TRBV20-1 with TRBJ2-4; TRBD2 matches at 8 bases. Germline V lookup: CDR1 DFQATT, CDR2 SNEGSKA (reference sequence). There are 16 residues in the CDR3. CDR3 sequence: CSARGVAGGQSDEKFF. The CDR3 nucleotides read TGCAGTGCTAGAGGGGTTGCGGGAGGCCAGTCAGATGAGAAGTTCTTC.

This clonotype was seen ten or more times. The V and J genes are TRBV7-8 and TRBJ2-5; TRBD2 agrees at 10 bases. This CDR3 spans 16 amino acids. The germline gives CDR1 SGHVS, CDR2 FQNEAQ. With 0 bases clipped from V and 5 bases from J, the junction kept 6 bases outside the gene matches. The DNA of the CDR3 is TGTGCCAGCAGCTTAGCTCTAGCGGGAGCGTATGAGACCCAGTACTTC. This gives the protein CASSLALAGAYETQYF.

The sample holds one count of this clonotype. This sequence joins TRBV28 and TRBJ2-7; 7 nucleotides match TRBD2. Germline V gene data show CDR1 as MDHEN and CDR2 as SYDVKM. The CDR3 is 13 amino acids. J was trimmed by 3 bases and V by 2 bases; bases with no gene match: 1. The CDR3: CASSLAGDYEQYF. In DNA, the CDR3 is TGTGCCAGCAGTTTAGCGGGAGACTACGAGCAGTACTTC.

This clonotype has a count of ten or more. The chain combines TRBV7-9 with TRBJ2-3; weak D call: TRBD2 (6 bases). CDR1 SEHNR and CDR2 FQNEAQ come from the germline V gene (reference sequence). The ends were cut back, 4 bases at V and 3 bases at J, with 11 bases in the middle. The CDR3 length is 14 residues. DNA of the CDR3: TGTGCCAGCAGCTCTCGGGGGAGTACAGATACGCAGTATTTT. Translated, it gives CASSSRGSTDTQYF.

V gene TRBV6-1 combines with J gene TRBJ1-2; D possibly corresponds to TRBD1 (5 bases). Germline V gives CDR1 MNHNS, CDR2 SASEGT. The CDR3 has 11 amino acids. Trimming stripped 4 bases from V and 6 bases from J, with 6 bases between. The chain's CDR3 is CASSVGDGYTF. The CDR3 DNA sequence: TGTGCCAGCAGTGTAGGGGATGGCTACACCTTC.

Sample share makes this clonotype medium-sized. The chain carries TRBV6-1 and TRBJ2-6, with TRBD1 matching 12 bases. The length of the CDR3 is 17 residues. V lost 8 bases and J lost 0; bases outside the gene matches: 5. Germline values: CDR1 MNHNS, CDR2 SASEGT. CDR3 protein: CASGGTGGSSGANVLTF. In DNA form, the CDR3 reads TGTGCCAGCGGAGGGACAGGGGGCAGCTCTGGGGCCAACGTCCTGACTTTC.

This sequence joins TRBV29-1 and TRBJ2-3; D may be TRBD2 (5 bases). CDR3 length equals 16 residues. Germline-derived CDR1 and CDR2 are SQVTM and ANQGSEA. V lost 4 bases and J lost 0, with 17 bases in between. Here the CDR3 DNA reads TGCAGCGTTGCCGGGTCAGGACTCCCGAGCACAGATACGCAGTATTTT. Translating gives CSVAGSGLPSTDTQYF.

The chain links TRBV28 to TRBJ1-1; D is unresolved. Germline V gene lookup returns CDR1 MDHEN and CDR2 SYDVKM. The germline V and J ends were trimmed by 3 bases and 3 bases, with 5 bases remaining between them. CDR3 size: 12 residues. CDR3 region: CASSFRHTEAFF. CDR3 bases: TGTGCCAGCAGTTTTAGGCACACTGAAGCTTTCTTT.

This clonotype occurred many times. The genes are TRBV3-1 and TRBJ2-1; D call uncertain. Trimming removed 4 bases from V and 0 bases from J, with 10 bases in between. Germline loops: CDR1 LGHDT, CDR2 YNNKEL (reference sequence). This CDR3 is 15 amino acids long. CDR3 coding DNA: TGTGCCAGCAGCCCGGACCTTCGCTCCTACAATGAGCAGTTCTTC. It yields the protein CASSPDLRSYNEQFF.

The V gene is TRBV30, the J gene TRBJ1-1; D uncertain. The germline V gene encodes CDR1 GTSNPN and CDR2 SVGIG (reference sequence). The CDR3 totals 12 residues. V lost 8 bases, J lost 6 bases, and 16 bases lay in between. CDR3 in amino acids: CAVDGWTAEAFF. Written as DNA, the CDR3 is TGTGCCGTGGACGGATGGACCGCTGAAGCTTTCTTT. The full variable domain, completed using reference TRBV30 and TRBJ1-1, is SQTIHQWPATLVQPVGSPLSLECTVEGTSNPNLYWYRQAAGRGLQLLFYSVGIGQISSEVPQNLSASRPQDRQFILSSKKLLLSDSGFYLCAVDGWTAEAFFGQGTRLTVV.

DNA for the CDR3: TGTGCCAGCTCACCTAGCGGGGTTTGGCAAGAGACCCAGTACTTC. It is translated as CASSPSGVWQETQYF. The V gene is TRBV18, the J gene TRBJ2-5; 8 bases agree with TRBD2. J was trimmed by 2 bases and V by 3 bases; bases with no gene match: 5. This CDR3 has 15 residues. Germline CDR1 KGHSH, CDR2 LQKENI.

This clonotype was seen repeatedly, ten times or more. This chain joins TRBV30 and TRBJ2-3; 10 nucleotides agree with TRBD1. The germline V gene has CDR1 GTSNPN and CDR2 SVGIG (reference sequence). The CDR3 consists of 15 residues. V shed 8 bases, J shed 4 bases, and the junction held 12 bases outside the gene matches. CDR3: CARPGTGVGSDTQYF. The CDR3 DNA is TGTGCCCGTCCCGGGACAGGGGTGGGGTCAGATACGCAGTATTTT.

At least ten counts were recorded for this clonotype. The chain uses TRBV2 and TRBJ1-2, with D perhaps TRBD1 (6 bases). CDR1 is SNHLY and CDR2 is FYNNEI in the germline V gene. This CDR3 spans 13 amino acids. Trimming stripped 6 bases from V and 4 bases from J, with 12 bases between. CDR3 coding DNA: TGTGCCAGCAGGGGTACAGGGTTCTATGGCTACACCTTC. Its protein product is CASRGTGFYGYTF. Looking up the rest from reference TRBV2 and TRBJ1-2 gives the full variable domain: EPEVTQTPSHQVTQMGQEVILRCVPISNHLYFYWYRQILGQKVEFLVSFYNNEISEKSEIFDDQFSVERPDGSNFTLKIRSTKLEDSAMYFCASRGTGFYGYTFGSGTRLTVV.

This clonotype showed up many times. V and J are TRBV5-5 and TRBJ2-3; 7 bases agree with TRBD2. Unmatched junction bases numbered 4, after V lost 0 bases and J lost 0 bases. CDR3 size: 16 residues. Germline lookup yields CDR1 SGHKS and CDR2 YYEKEE (reference sequence). The CDR3 DNA follows: TGTGCCAGCAGCTTGGGGGAGGGCGGAAGCACAGATACGCAGTATTTT. Translation: CASSLGEGGSTDTQYF.

On this clonotype: This could be a read error, since a much larger clone is one nucleotide away. This rearrangement joins TRBV27 to TRBJ2-5; maybe TRBD1 (5 bases). The CDR3 is 13 amino acids. CDR1 and CDR2 from the germline V gene are MNHEY and SMNVEV (reference sequence). This CDR3 is CAGSPWSGETQYF. The CDR3 coding sequence is TGTGCCGGCAGTCCCTGGTCAGGGGAGACCCAGTACTTC.

This chain uses TRBV6-1 with TRBJ2-7; TRBD2 agrees at 7 bases. This CDR3 is built from 16 residues. The germline V gene encodes CDR1 MNHNS and CDR2 SASEGT. V shed 10 bases, J shed 2 bases, and the junction held 17 bases outside the gene matches. This chain's CDR3 is CAIIAEGKRGTYEQYF. The CDR3 coding sequence is TGTGCCATCATTGCGGAGGGTAAGCGGGGCACCTACGAGCAGTACTTC.

This sequence joins TRBV20-1 and TRBJ2-1, with D perhaps matching TRBD2 (5 bases). The CDR3 loop spans 15 amino acids. Germline V gives CDR1 DFQATT, CDR2 SNEGSKA (reference sequence). V dropped 0 bases and J dropped 7 bases, with 16 bases sitting between them. Here the CDR3 DNA reads TGCAGTGCTAGAGATGACCGGCGGGTAAGGAATGAGCAGTTCTTC. Amino acids: CSARDDRRVRNEQFF.

V usage is TRBV28 and J usage is TRBJ1-2; no firm D call. Trimming stripped 5 bases from V and 7 bases from J, with 14 bases between. This CDR3 contains 13 residues. Per the germline V gene, CDR1 is MDHEN and CDR2 is SYDVKM. The chain's CDR3 is CASSAPPSPGYTF. Written as DNA, the CDR3 is TGTGCCAGCAGTGCCCCCCCCAGTCCTGGCTACACCTTC.

This chain connects TRBV20-1 to TRBJ2-6; 8 bases are a match to TRBD1. This CDR3 spans 18 amino acids. J lost 0 bases, V lost 7 bases, and 14 bases had no gene match. Germline values: CDR1 DFQATT, CDR2 SNEGSKA (reference sequence). This CDR3 is CSVPGQASGNSGANVLTF. The CDR3, as DNA: TGCAGTGTCCCGGGACAGGCCTCTGGGAACTCTGGGGCCAACGTCCTGACTTTC.

This chain connects TRBV2 to TRBJ1-3, with D possibly matching TRBD1 (6 bases). In germline, CDR1 is SNHLY, CDR2 FYNNEI. Trimming shortened V by 5 bases and J by 4 bases, and 9 bases separated the two germline ends. The CDR3 has 13 amino acids. The CDR3 sequence is CASSTGFGNTIYF. The DNA for the CDR3 is TGTGCCAGCAGTACAGGGTTCGGAAACACCATATATTTT.

This clonotype was detected many times. The gene calls are TRBV12-3 or TRBV12-4 and TRBJ2-5; the D gene is possibly TRBD2 (6 bases). V was trimmed by 8 bases and J by 5 bases, leaving 12 bases between them. This CDR3 has 12 amino acids. The CDR3 DNA reads as TGTGCCAGCGGGACTCAAGGGGAGACCCAGTACTTC. It is translated as CASGTQGETQYF.

This clonotype was seen once. This chain connects TRBV15 to TRBJ2-3, with 8 bases identical to TRBD2. The CDR3 covers 14 residues. Germline lookup yields CDR1 LNHNV and CDR2 YYDKDF (reference sequence). V was pared by 7 bases and J by 2 bases, with 5 bases of the junction left unmatched. The CDR3 nucleotides read TGTGCCACCACTAAAGCGGGAGACACAGATACGCAGTATTTT. The encoded protein is CATTKAGDTDTQYF. Together with reference TRBV15 and TRBJ2-3, the CDR3 gives the full variable domain: DAMVIQNPRYQVTQFGKPVTLSCSQTLNHNVMYWYQQKSSQAPKLLFHYYDKDFNNEADTPDNFQSRRPNTSFCFLDIRSPGLGDTAMYLCATTKAGDTDTQYFGPGTRLTVL.

This clonotype was recorded at least ten times. The rearrangement uses TRBV27 and TRBJ1-1; possible D gene TRBD1, 5 bases. The CDR3 extends over 11 amino acids. V dropped 6 bases and J dropped 7 bases, with 9 bases sitting between them. The germline gives CDR1 MNHEY, CDR2 SMNVEV (reference sequence). CDR3 loop: CASRGPIEAFF. CDR3 nucleotides: TGTGCCAGCAGGGGGCCAATTGAAGCTTTCTTT.

The rearrangement links TRBV6-2 or TRBV6-3 to TRBJ1-5; D remains unclear. The CDR3 runs to 13 residues. Germline loops: CDR1 MNHEY, CDR2 SVGEGT. V lost 6 bases and J lost 5, with 11 bases in between. The CDR3 here is CASRPGRDQPQHF. DNA of the CDR3: TGTGCCAGCAGACCCGGACGGGATCAGCCCCAGCATTTT.

Remarks on this clonotype: The likely explanation is a read error, given a far larger clone one base away. This rearrangement joins TRBV10-3 to TRBJ2-7; tentative D call: TRBD2 (5 bases). The CDR3 runs to 14 residues. Trimming left V 7 bases short and J 4 bases short, with 17 bases between. CDR1 and CDR2 (germline): ENHRY, SYGVKD. CDR3 in amino acids: CAIIGIFVEYEQYF. CDR3 DNA: TGTGCCATCATCGGGATATTCGTTGAATACGAGCAGTACTTC.

This clonotype was seen ten or more times. The gene calls are TRBV19 and TRBJ2-2; TRBD2 matches at 8 bases. Germline-derived CDR1 and CDR2 are LNHDA and SQIVND (reference sequence). V shed 4 bases, J shed 5 bases, and the junction held 9 bases outside the gene matches. This CDR3 is built from 16 residues. The CDR3 sequence: CASSRVAGFGTGELFF. The CDR3 coding sequence is TGTGCCAGTAGTAGAGTAGCGGGATTCGGTACCGGGGAGCTGTTTTTT.

The rearrangement links TRBV20-1 to TRBJ2-5; TRBD2 matches at 10 bases. The CDR3 covers 13 residues. V gave up 6 bases and J gave up 4 bases; unmatched junction bases: 5. Germline V gene data show CDR1 as DFQATT and CDR2 as SNEGSKA (reference sequence). The CDR3 loop reads CSAYRTSGETQYF. The DNA of the CDR3 is TGCAGTGCCTACCGGACTAGCGGAGAGACCCAGTACTTC.

In regard to this clonotype: One end of the junction is discordant with germline, which a read error may explain. CDR3 bases: TGTGCTAGCAGCTTAGGGCTTAACAATGAGCAGTTCTTC. Its protein is CASSLGLNNEQFF. The gene calls are TRBV7-7 and TRBJ2-1; D is unclear. The germline V gene has CDR1 SSHAT and CDR2 FNYEAQ (reference sequence). The CDR3 spans 13 residues.

Details on this clonotype: A far larger clone is one nucleotide away, so this likely arose from a read error. Written as DNA, the CDR3 is TGTGCCAGCAGTGAAGGGGTTTTTGGGACGGGGCGCCTGGGTTGCTACACCTTC. Its protein is CASSEGVFGTGRLGCYTF. The V gene is TRBV6-9, the J gene TRBJ1-2; D is possibly TRBD1 (5 bases). Looked up from germline, CDR1 is MNHGY and CDR2 is SVAAGI. The CDR3 contains 18 residues. Trimming took 5 bases from V and 9 from J, leaving 31 bases between them.

Points on this clonotype: The junction does not match germline at one end; this may be a read error. The chain has TRBV19 and TRBJ2-2, with D possibly matching TRBD2 (6 bases). This CDR3 region has 16 residues. Germline assignment: CDR1 LNHDA and CDR2 SQIVND (reference sequence). CDR3 bases: TGTGCCAGTACCCTCGAGTGGGGGGTAGGCACCTGGGAGCTGTTTTTT. Its protein product is CASTLEWGVGTWELFF.

V usage is TRBV20-1 and J usage is TRBJ1-2; possible D gene TRBD1, 5 bases. The germline CDR1 and CDR2 sequences are DFQATT and SNEGSKA (reference sequence). V was trimmed by 0 bases and J by 10 bases, leaving 15 bases between them. CDR3 size: 13 residues. The CDR3 sequence: CSARDRTGGVYTF. CDR3 DNA sequence: TGCAGTGCTAGAGATCGTACAGGTGGCGTCTACACCTTC.